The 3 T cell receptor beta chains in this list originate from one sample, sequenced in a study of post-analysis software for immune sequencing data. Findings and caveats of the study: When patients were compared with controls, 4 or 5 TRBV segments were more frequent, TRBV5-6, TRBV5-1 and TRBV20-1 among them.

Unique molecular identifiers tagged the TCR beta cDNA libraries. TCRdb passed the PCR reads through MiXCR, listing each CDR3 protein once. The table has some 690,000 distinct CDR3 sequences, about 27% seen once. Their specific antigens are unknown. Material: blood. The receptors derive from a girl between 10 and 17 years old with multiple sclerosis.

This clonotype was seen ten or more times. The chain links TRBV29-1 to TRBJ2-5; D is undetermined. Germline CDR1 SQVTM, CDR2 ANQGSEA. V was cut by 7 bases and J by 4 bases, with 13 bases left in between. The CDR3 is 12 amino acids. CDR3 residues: CSAVDTGETQYF. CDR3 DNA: TGCAGCGCCGTCGACACGGGAGAGACCCAGTACTTC.

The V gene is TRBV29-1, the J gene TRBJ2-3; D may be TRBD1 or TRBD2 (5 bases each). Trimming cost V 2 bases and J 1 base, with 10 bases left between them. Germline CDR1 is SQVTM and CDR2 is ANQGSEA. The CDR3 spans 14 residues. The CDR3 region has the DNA TGCAGCGTTGAAATCTTGGGGGGCACAGATACGCAGTATTTT. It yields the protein CSVEILGGTDTQYF.

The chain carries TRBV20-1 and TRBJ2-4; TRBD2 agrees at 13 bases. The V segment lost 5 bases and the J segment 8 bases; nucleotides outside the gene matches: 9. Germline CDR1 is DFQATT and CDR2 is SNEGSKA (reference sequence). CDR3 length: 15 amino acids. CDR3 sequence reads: CSAGPGLAGSDIQYF. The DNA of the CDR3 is TGCAGTGCTGGACCGGGACTAGCGGGGTCGGACATTCAGTACTTC.